This passage covers 25 T cell receptor beta chains from one sample sequenced in a study of cytomegalovirus exposure and HLA in healthy donors. The PCR made use of 60 Vbeta and 13 Jbeta primers. Some clones are missing from TCRdb's copy, which holds only in-frame ones; the method was immunoSEQ multiplex PCR. The table includes roughly 150,000 clones, roughly 79% detected once. Input material: PBMCs. These receptors came from a woman aged 25 to 45 in good health and CMV-seronegative.

The J gene is TRBJ1-1, the V gene TRBV7-2, with 9 bases aligning to TRBD1. CDR3 length: 16 amino acids. The ends lost 5 bases at V and 0 bases at J; junction bases unmatched: 7. The V gene's germline CDR1 is SGHTA and CDR2 FQGNSA. CDR3 sequence reads: CASSPRWTGVNTEAFF. For the CDR3, the DNA is TGTGCCAGCAGCCCCCGCTGGACAGGGGTGAACACTGAAGCTTTCTTT.

This clone has just one count. At one end, the junction sequence differs from germline, possibly due to a read error. The rearrangement links TRBV5-4 to TRBJ1-1, with D maybe TRBD1 (5 bases). The length of the CDR3 is 15 residues. Germline V gene data show CDR1 as SGHNT and CDR2 as YYREEE (reference sequence). Here the CDR3 reads CASSLEGWRNAEAFF. DNA for the CDR3: TGTGCCAGCAGCTTGGAGGGGTGGCGGAACGCTGAAGCTTTCTTT.

The chain couples TRBV6-6 to TRBJ1-1, with a possible D match to TRBD1 (6 bases). The V gene lost 1 base and the J gene lost 2 bases, with 8 bases spanning the gap. Per germline, CDR1 MNHNY and CDR2 SVGAGI (reference sequence). This CDR3 contains 14 residues. Written as DNA, the CDR3 is TGTGCCAGCAGTTACTTACAGGGAAACACTGAAGCTTTCTTT. As protein: CASSYLQGNTEAFF.

The V call is TRBV19, the J call TRBJ2-7, with 8 bases lining up with TRBD1. Trimming took 6 bases from V and 1 from J; bases not matched to a gene: 2. The CDR3 is made up of 13 amino acids. CDR1 is LNHDA and CDR2 is SQIVND in the germline V gene (reference sequence). The CDR3 coding sequence is TGTGCCAGTAGCCACAGGGGGTCCTACGAGCAGTACTTC. Its protein is CASSHRGSYEQYF. The whole variable domain, remainder taken from reference TRBV19 and TRBJ2-7, is DGGITQSPKYLFRKEGQNVTLSCEQNLNHDAMYWYRQDPGQGLRLIYYSQIVNDFQKGDIAEGYSVSREKKESFPLTVTSAQKNPTAFYLCASSHRGSYEQYFGPGTRLTVT.

The chain is built from TRBV2 and TRBJ1-1; D not certain. Trimming cost V 0 bases and J 0 bases, with 11 bases left between them. Germline CDR1 is SNHLY and CDR2 is FYNNEI. The CDR3 has 16 residues. CDR3 sequence: CASSEAGRAVNTEAFF. The CDR3 DNA follows: TGTGCCAGCAGTGAAGCTGGGAGGGCCGTGAACACTGAAGCTTTCTTT.

The chain recombines TRBV5-6 with TRBJ1-1; the match to TRBD1 covers 8 bases. CDR1 and CDR2 from the germline V gene are SGHDT and YYEEEE. Trimming removed 4 bases from V and 0 bases from J; junction bases left unmatched: 2. CDR3 size: 14 residues. In nucleotides, the CDR3 is TGTGCCAGCAGCCCAGGGGGCCTGAACACTGAAGCTTTCTTT. Translating gives CASSPGGLNTEAFF.

This sequence joins TRBV4-1 and TRBJ1-6, with D uncertain. The CDR3 has 16 residues. Trimming took 0 bases from V and 6 from J, leaving 12 bases between them. In germline, CDR1 is MGHRA, CDR2 YSYEKL. CDR3 region: CASSQDGRQINSPLHF. CDR3 sequence (DNA): TGCGCCAGCAGCCAAGATGGGAGGCAGATTAATTCACCCCTCCACTTT.

This chain links TRBV6-5 with TRBJ1-3; D uncertain. Germline V gene lookup returns CDR1 MNHEY and CDR2 SVGAGI. Trimming cost V 0 bases and J 0 bases, with 9 bases left between them. This CDR3 has 16 residues. The chain's CDR3 is CASSYSLPASGNTIYF. CDR3 DNA sequence: TGTGCCAGCAGTTACTCACTACCCGCCTCTGGAAACACCATATATTTT.

The chain combines TRBV27 with TRBJ1-1; D is uncertain. Germline V gene lookup returns CDR1 MNHEY and CDR2 SMNVEV (reference sequence). The V gene lost 7 bases and the J gene lost 1 base, with 13 bases spanning the gap. The CDR3 has 14 amino acids. This CDR3 reads CASTSGEANTEAFF. CDR3 sequence (DNA): TGTGCCAGCACGTCCGGAGAGGCGAACACTGAAGCTTTCTTT.

The chain links TRBV2 to TRBJ1-2; tentative D call: TRBD1 (6 bases). The CDR3 is 15 amino acids. Germline CDR1 is SNHLY and CDR2 is FYNNEI. The germline V and J ends were trimmed by 2 bases and 0 bases, with 10 bases remaining between them. CDR3 sequence reads: CASSELRGSNYGYTF. CDR3 in DNA: TGTGCCAGCAGTGAACTCAGGGGATCTAACTATGGCTACACCTTC.

The chain combines TRBV6-1 with TRBJ1-2; D might be TRBD1 (5 bases). The V gene lost 6 bases and the J gene lost 3 bases, with 17 bases spanning the gap. This CDR3 has 15 residues. Germline CDR1 is MNHNS and CDR2 is SASEGT. CDR3 bases: TGTGCCAGCAGGGAGCGGGGGTCTACTTACTATGGCTACACCTTC. This encodes CASRERGSTYYGYTF.

The chain is built from TRBV7-9 and TRBJ1-4; D ambiguous. Germline values: CDR1 SEHNR, CDR2 FQNEAQ (reference sequence). The length of the CDR3 is 14 residues. Trimming removed 5 bases at V and 6 bases at J, with 13 bases between. The CDR3 coding sequence is TGTGCCAGCAGCCGAAGGGTGGGAGATGAAAAACTGTTTTTT. Amino acids: CASSRRVGDEKLFF.

The chain combines TRBV7-9 with TRBJ1-5, with D unresolved. The CDR3 consists of 14 residues. Germline V CDR1 and CDR2: SEHNR, FQNEAQ (reference sequence). V was shortened by 5 bases and J by 5 bases, with 13 bases between the two germline ends. CDR3 coding DNA: TGTGCCAGCAGCCTAACCGCTGACTATCAGCCCCAGCATTTT. This encodes CASSLTADYQPQHF.

The V gene is TRBV7-2, the J gene TRBJ1-1; unclear D gene. The CDR3 runs 15 residues. The V end lost 1 base, the J end lost 4 bases, and 13 bases lay between the germline ends. Germline V gene sequence: CDR1 SGHTA, CDR2 FQGNSA. CDR3 sequence: CASSLGSLRGTEAFF. The CDR3 DNA sequence: TGTGCCAGCAGCTTAGGGAGTCTACGAGGCACTGAAGCTTTCTTT.

The chain joins TRBV7-9 to TRBJ2-4; D unclear. Trimming pared 1 base from V and 0 bases from J, leaving 10 bases between. Germline values: CDR1 SEHNR, CDR2 FQNEAQ (reference sequence). The CDR3 loop spans 16 amino acids. CDR3 in DNA: TGTGCCAGCAGCTTAGGAGGCGTCCTAGCCAAAAACATTCAGTACTTC. This encodes CASSLGGVLAKNIQYF.

Only one count was recorded for this clone. This chain links TRBV19 with TRBJ1-5; D ambiguous. The germline gives CDR1 LNHDA, CDR2 SQIVND (reference sequence). Trimming left V 3 bases short and J 7 bases short, with 13 bases between. There are 14 residues in the CDR3. The CDR3 protein is CASSMNGLHQPQHF. The CDR3 bases are TGTGCCAGTAGTATGAATGGACTCCACCAGCCCCAGCATTTT.

This sequence joins TRBV6-1 and TRBJ1-2, with 9 bases lining up with TRBD1. The CDR3 spans 13 residues. Germline loops: CDR1 MNHNS, CDR2 SASEGT. The J segment lost 4 bases and the V segment lost 6 bases, leaving 3 bases of the junction unmatched. For the CDR3, the DNA is TGTGCCAGCAGGACGGACAGGGGCTATGGCTACACCTTC. Protein product: CASRTDRGYGYTF.

The chain is built from TRBV7-2 and TRBJ2-3; no definite D call. This CDR3 has 13 amino acids. Trimming removed 3 bases at V and 0 bases at J, with 4 bases between. Germline V gives CDR1 SGHTA, CDR2 FQGNSA. Written as DNA, the CDR3 is TGTGCCAGCAGCTTCTCGAGCACAGATACGCAGTATTTT. It encodes CASSFSSTDTQYF.

This chain uses TRBV5-6 with TRBJ2-7; 11 positions match TRBD1. Losses at the gene ends were 4 bases for V and 4 bases for J; bases not matched to a gene: 13. This CDR3 has 17 amino acids. CDR1 SGHDT and CDR2 YYEEEE come from the germline V gene. CDR3 bases: TGTGCCAGCAGCAACTCAGGACAGGGGGCGCCCGGTTACGAGCAGTACTTC. Its protein is CASSNSGQGAPGYEQYF.

This CDR3 is CATRDYRVSDTQYF. CDR3 bases: TGTGCCACACGGGACTATAGGGTCTCAGATACGCAGTATTTT. V usage is TRBV27 and J usage is TRBJ2-3; TRBD2 agrees at 7 bases. Germline trimming cut 10 bases from V and 4 bases from J; bases unmatched to any gene: 11. The length of the CDR3 is 14 residues. Germline-derived CDR1 and CDR2 are MNHEY and SMNVEV (reference sequence).

The chain has TRBV7-2 and TRBJ2-6, with 9 nucleotides matching TRBD1. The CDR3 has 18 amino acids. The germline CDR1 and CDR2 sequences are SGHTA and FQGNSA. V dropped 1 base and J dropped 0; count of bases not matched to a gene: 4. CDR3 sequence (DNA): TGTGCCAGCAGCTTAGTAGGACAGGGGCGCTCTGGGGCCAACGTCCTGACTTTC. Translated, it gives CASSLVGQGRSGANVLTF.

The rearrangement uses TRBV25-1 and TRBJ1-6; D gene unclear. There are 12 residues in the CDR3. CDR1 is MGHDK, CDR2 SYGVNS, per germline. The V end lost 4 bases, the J end lost 14 bases, and 12 bases lay between the germline ends. The CDR3, as DNA: TGTGCCAGCAGTGGGCCGTCCAGGACCCTCCACTTT. Encoded protein: CASSGPSRTLHF. Variable domain in full (rest from reference TRBV25-1 and TRBJ1-6): EADIYQTPRYLVIGTGKKITLECSQTMGHDKMYWYQQDPGMELHLIHYSYGVNSTEKGDLSSESTVSRIRTEHFPLTLESARPSHTSQYLCASSGPSRTLHFGNGTRLTVT.

The sample holds one count of this clone. Other DNA sequences from this sample encode an identical CDR3 as well. The V call is TRBV29-1, the J call TRBJ1-1; D is unresolved. CDR3 length: 11 residues. Germline V gives CDR1 SQVTM, CDR2 ANQGSEA. The V end lost 7 bases, the J end lost 0 bases, and 6 bases lay between the germline ends. In DNA form, the CDR3 reads TGCAGCGCCACAGTGAACACTGAAGCTTTCTTT. This codes for CSATVNTEAFF.

The chain recombines TRBV9 with TRBJ2-3, with TRBD1 matching 11 bases. Unmatched junction bases numbered 17, after V lost 4 bases and J lost 7 bases. This CDR3 has 18 amino acids. CDR1 and CDR2 from the germline V gene are SGDLS and YYNGEE. CDR3 nucleotides: TGTGCCAGCAGCTACTATAAGACCGGGACAGGGGGTGCAAATACGCAGTATTTT. Translated: CASSYYKTGTGGANTQYF.

CDR3 region: CASSFYLAGDGGTDTQYF. CDR3 bases: TGCGCCAGCAGCTTTTACCTAGCGGGGGATGGGGGCACAGATACGCAGTATTTT. V gene TRBV5-1 combines with J gene TRBJ2-3; the match to TRBD2 covers 10 bases. The V and J ends lost 2 bases and 1 base, in that order; junction bases with no gene match: 10. The germline CDR1 and CDR2 sequences are SGHRS and YFSETQ. The CDR3 covers 18 residues.